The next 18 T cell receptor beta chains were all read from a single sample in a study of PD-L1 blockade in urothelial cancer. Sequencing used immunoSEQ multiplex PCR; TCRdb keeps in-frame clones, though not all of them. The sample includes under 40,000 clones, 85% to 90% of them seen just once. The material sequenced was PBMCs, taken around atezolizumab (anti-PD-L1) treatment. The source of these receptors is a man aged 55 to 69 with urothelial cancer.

The chain's CDR3 is CASSQVATNEKLFF. CDR3 coding DNA: TGTGCCAGCAGCCAAGTAGCAACTAATGAAAAACTGTTTTTT. J is TRBJ1-4 and V is TRBV4-2, with unresolved D. The ends were cut back, 1 base at V and 0 bases at J, with 3 bases in the middle. CDR1 is LGHNA, CDR2 YNFKEQ, per germline. The CDR3 totals 14 residues.

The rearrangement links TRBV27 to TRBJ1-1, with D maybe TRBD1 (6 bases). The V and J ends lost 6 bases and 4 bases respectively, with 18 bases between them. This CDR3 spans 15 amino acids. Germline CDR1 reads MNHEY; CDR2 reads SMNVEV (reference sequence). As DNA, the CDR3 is TGTGCCAGCAGCTCGGGGGCCGGGGGGCTCACTGAAGCTTTCTTT. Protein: CASSSGAGGLTEAFF.

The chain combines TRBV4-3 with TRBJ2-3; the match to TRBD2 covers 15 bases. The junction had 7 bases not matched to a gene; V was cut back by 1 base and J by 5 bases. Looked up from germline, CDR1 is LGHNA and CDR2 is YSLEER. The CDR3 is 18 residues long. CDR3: CASSQGTSGGAWLDTQYF. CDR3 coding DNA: TGCGCCAGCAGCCAAGGGACTAGCGGGGGGGCCTGGCTAGATACGCAGTATTTT.

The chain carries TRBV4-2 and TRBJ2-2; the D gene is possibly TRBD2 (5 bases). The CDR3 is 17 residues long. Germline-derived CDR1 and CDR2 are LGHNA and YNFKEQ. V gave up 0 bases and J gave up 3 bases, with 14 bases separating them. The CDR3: CASSQDARRGDTGELFF. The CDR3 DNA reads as TGTGCCAGCAGCCAAGATGCACGCCGGGGTGACACCGGGGAGCTGTTTTTT.

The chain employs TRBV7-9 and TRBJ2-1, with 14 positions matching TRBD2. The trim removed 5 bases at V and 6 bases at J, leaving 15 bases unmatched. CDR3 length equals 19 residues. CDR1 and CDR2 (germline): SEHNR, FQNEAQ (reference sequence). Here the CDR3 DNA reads TGTGCCAGCAGCCCCCCGACTAGCGGGGGGGGCATGATGGTCAATGAGCAGTTCTTC. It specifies CASSPPTSGGGMMVNEQFF.

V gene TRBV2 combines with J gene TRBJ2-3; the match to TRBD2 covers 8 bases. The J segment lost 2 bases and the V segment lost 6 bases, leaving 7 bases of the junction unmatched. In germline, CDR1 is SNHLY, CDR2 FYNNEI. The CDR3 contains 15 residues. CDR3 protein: CASRTIAGPTDTQYF. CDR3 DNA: TGTGCCAGCAGGACCATAGCGGGACCCACAGATACGCAGTATTTT.

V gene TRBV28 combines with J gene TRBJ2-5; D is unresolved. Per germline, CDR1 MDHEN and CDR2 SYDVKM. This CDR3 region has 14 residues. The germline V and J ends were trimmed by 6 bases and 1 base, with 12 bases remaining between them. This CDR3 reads CASSPGGSQETQYF. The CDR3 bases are TGTGCCAGCAGCCCGGGTGGTTCCCAAGAGACCCAGTACTTC.

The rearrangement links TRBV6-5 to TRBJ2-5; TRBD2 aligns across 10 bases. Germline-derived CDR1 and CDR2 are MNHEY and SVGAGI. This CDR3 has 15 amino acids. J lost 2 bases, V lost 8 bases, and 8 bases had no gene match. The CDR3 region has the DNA TGTGCCAGCGGGCTAGCGGGAGCGAATCAAGAGACCCAGTACTTC. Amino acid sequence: CASGLAGANQETQYF.

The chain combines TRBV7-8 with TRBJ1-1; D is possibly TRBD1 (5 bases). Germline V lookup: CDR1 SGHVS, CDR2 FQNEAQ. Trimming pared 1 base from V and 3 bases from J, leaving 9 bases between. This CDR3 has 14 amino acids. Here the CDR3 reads CASSLDVGDTEAFF. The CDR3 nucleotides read TGTGCCAGCAGCTTAGATGTAGGGGACACTGAAGCTTTCTTT. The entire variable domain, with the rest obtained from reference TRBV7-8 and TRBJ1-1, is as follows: GAGVSQSPRYKVAKRGQDVALRCDPISGHVSLFWYQQALGQGPEFLTYFQNEAQLDKSGLPSDRFFAERPEGSVSTLKIQRTQQEDSAVYLCASSLDVGDTEAFFGQGTRLTVV.

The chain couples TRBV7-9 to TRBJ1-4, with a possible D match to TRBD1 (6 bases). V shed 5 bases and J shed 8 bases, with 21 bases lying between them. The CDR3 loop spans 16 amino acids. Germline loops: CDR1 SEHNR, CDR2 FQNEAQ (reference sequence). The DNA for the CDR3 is TGTGCCAGCAGCGTAACGATAGGGGGAGAGATCGAAAAACTGTTTTTT. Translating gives CASSVTIGGEIEKLFF.

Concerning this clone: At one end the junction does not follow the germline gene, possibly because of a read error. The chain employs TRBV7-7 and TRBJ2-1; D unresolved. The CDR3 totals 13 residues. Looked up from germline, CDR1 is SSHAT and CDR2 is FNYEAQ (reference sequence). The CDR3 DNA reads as TGTGCTAGCAGTCGGCAGGCCGTCGGTGAGCAGTTCTTC. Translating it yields CASSRQAVGEQFF.

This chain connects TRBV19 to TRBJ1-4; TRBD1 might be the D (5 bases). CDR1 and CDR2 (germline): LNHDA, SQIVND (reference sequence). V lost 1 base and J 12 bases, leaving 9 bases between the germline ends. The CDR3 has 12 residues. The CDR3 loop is CASSIGGGELFF. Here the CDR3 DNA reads TGTGCCAGTAGTATAGGGGGCGGGGAACTGTTTTTT.

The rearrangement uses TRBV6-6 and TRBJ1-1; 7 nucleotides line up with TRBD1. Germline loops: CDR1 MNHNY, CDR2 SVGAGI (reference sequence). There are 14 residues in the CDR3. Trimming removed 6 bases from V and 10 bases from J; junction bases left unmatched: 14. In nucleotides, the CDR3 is TGTGCCAGCAGCTACGGGGCGGAGCCAGGGGGAGCTTTCTTT. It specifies CASSYGAEPGGAFF.

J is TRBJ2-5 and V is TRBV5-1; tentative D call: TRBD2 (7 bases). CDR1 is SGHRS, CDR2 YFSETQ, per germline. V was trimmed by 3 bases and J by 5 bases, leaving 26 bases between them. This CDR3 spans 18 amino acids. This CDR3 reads CASSSHPRPGRDTETQYF. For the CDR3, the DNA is TGCGCCAGCAGCTCGCACCCCCGACCGGGGAGGGACACTGAGACCCAGTACTTC.

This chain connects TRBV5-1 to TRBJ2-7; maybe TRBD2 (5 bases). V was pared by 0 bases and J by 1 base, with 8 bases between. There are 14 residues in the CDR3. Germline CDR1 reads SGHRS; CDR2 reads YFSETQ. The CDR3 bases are TGCGCCAGCAGCTTGGAAACGGGATCCTACGAGCAGTACTTC. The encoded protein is CASSLETGSYEQYF.

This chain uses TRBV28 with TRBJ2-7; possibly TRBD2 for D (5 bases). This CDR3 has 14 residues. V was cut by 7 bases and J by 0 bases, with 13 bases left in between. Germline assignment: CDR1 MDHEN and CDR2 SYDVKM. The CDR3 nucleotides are TGTGCCAGCATACGAGGGTCTCGCTCCTACGAGCAGTACTTC. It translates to CASIRGSRSYEQYF.

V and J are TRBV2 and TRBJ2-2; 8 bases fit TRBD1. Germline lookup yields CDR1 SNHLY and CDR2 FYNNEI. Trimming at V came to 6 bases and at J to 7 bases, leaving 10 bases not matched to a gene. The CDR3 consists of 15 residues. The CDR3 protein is CASSTSPGQVGELFF. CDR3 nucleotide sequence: TGTGCCAGCAGCACCTCCCCGGGACAGGTCGGGGAGCTGTTTTTT.

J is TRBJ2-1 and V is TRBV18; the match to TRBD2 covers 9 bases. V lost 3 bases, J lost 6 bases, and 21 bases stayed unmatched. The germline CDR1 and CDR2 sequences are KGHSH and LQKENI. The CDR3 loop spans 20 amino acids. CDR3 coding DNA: TGTGCCAGCTCACCGTCGAAGACTAGCGGAACCCCACTACCCTTCAATGAGCAGTTCTTC. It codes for CASSPSKTSGTPLPFNEQFF.